The 17 T cell receptor beta chains given below trace back to one sample, sequenced in a study of technical replicates of blood from a few donors. Sequencing used immunoSEQ multiplex PCR; TCRdb keeps in-frame clones, though not all of them. Among tens of thousands of clones, around 97% were seen once, and the ten largest hold around 0.22%. The specimen sequenced was T cells isolated from PBMCs. These receptors came from a human donor in good health.

The V and J genes are TRBV18 and TRBJ1-1; TRBD1 matches 7 bases. Trimming at V came to 2 bases and at J to 0 bases, leaving 3 bases not matched to a gene. This CDR3 is 15 amino acids long. The germline CDR1 and CDR2 sequences are KGHSH and LQKENI. CDR3 sequence: CASSPRGPLNTEAFF. The CDR3 DNA reads as TGTGCCAGCTCACCAAGGGGGCCTCTGAACACTGAAGCTTTCTTT.

This chain joins TRBV13 and TRBJ2-2, with 9 bases lining up with TRBD2. CDR3 length: 15 residues. The V gene end was trimmed by 5 bases and the J gene end by 2 bases; junction bases not matched to a gene: 3. Germline V gives CDR1 PRHDT, CDR2 FYEKMQ (reference sequence). The DNA for the CDR3 is TGTGCCAGCAGCCCTAGCGGGGCTAACACCGGGGAGCTGTTTTTT. Its translation: CASSPSGANTGELFF.

The chain uses TRBV13 and TRBJ2-7; the D gene is possibly TRBD1 (6 bases). Looked up from germline, CDR1 is PRHDT and CDR2 is FYEKMQ (reference sequence). V gave up 4 bases and J gave up 3 bases, with 13 bases separating them. The CDR3 runs 14 residues. The CDR3 nucleotides read TGTGCCAGCAGCTCCCGGGACACCCGCTACGAGCAGTACTTC. Translating it yields CASSSRDTRYEQYF. Full variable domain (missing parts from reference TRBV13 and TRBJ2-7): AAGVIQSPRHLIKEKRETATLKCYPIPRHDTVYWYQQGPGQDPQFLISFYEKMQSDKGSIPDRFSAQQFSDYHSELNMSSLELGDSALYFCASSSRDTRYEQYFGPGTRLTVT.

This clone was recorded once. The chain joins TRBV28 to TRBJ2-1; 14 nucleotides agree with TRBD2. V trimming: 6 bases; J trimming: 0 bases; junction bases outside the gene matches: 16. There are 21 residues in the CDR3. The germline gives CDR1 MDHEN, CDR2 SYDVKM. The DNA of the CDR3 is TGTGCCAGCAGCCCGCCACGAGGACTAGCGGGAGGATCCAGCTCCTACAATGAGCAGTTCTTC. This encodes CASSPPRGLAGGSSSYNEQFF.

V gene TRBV19 combines with J gene TRBJ1-4; 9 bases agree with TRBD1. The V gene's germline CDR1 is LNHDA and CDR2 SQIVND (reference sequence). Trimming cost V 5 bases and J 7 bases; bases outside gene matches: 8. The CDR3 covers 15 residues. For the CDR3, the DNA is TGTGCCAGTAGTTCATCGACAGGGGGTAGTGAAAAACTGTTTTTT. As protein: CASSSSTGGSEKLFF.

The V call is TRBV19, the J call TRBJ1-2; 8 bases align to TRBD1. The CDR3 spans 15 residues. The trim removed 9 bases at V and 2 bases at J, leaving 11 bases unmatched. Per the germline V gene, CDR1 is LNHDA and CDR2 is SQIVND (reference sequence). Here the CDR3 reads CASSSPGTGNYGYTF. DNA of the CDR3: TGTGCCAGCTCATCCCCCGGGACAGGAAACTATGGCTACACCTTC.

The V gene is TRBV2, the J gene TRBJ2-5, with a weak D call TRBD2 (6 bases). Trimming took 4 bases from V and 5 from J, leaving 17 bases between them. CDR3 length: 15 amino acids. Germline V gives CDR1 SNHLY, CDR2 FYNNEI. CDR3 residues: CASSVMGGVWETQYF. The CDR3 region has the DNA TGTGCCAGCAGTGTCATGGGGGGAGTTTGGGAGACCCAGTACTTC.

This sequence joins TRBV28 and TRBJ1-2; D may be TRBD1 (6 bases). Per the germline V gene, CDR1 is MDHEN and CDR2 is SYDVKM. With 7 bases removed from V and 5 bases from J, the gap between germline ends came to 17 bases. The CDR3 is 14 amino acids. The CDR3 region is CASNPGQRGYGYTF. CDR3 nucleotide sequence: TGTGCCAGCAACCCGGGACAAAGGGGATATGGCTACACCTTC.

The sample holds one count of this clone. V usage is TRBV19 and J usage is TRBJ2-5; 8 bases fit TRBD1. Unmatched junction bases numbered 4, after V lost 3 bases and J lost 4 bases. CDR1 is LNHDA, CDR2 SQIVND, per germline (reference sequence). The CDR3 covers 14 residues. The chain's CDR3 is CASSIQGAVETQYF. For the CDR3, the DNA is TGTGCCAGTAGTATCCAGGGGGCTGTAGAGACCCAGTACTTC.

V and J are TRBV27 and TRBJ1-1; D is perhaps TRBD1 (5 bases). V was cut by 0 bases and J by 4 bases, with 15 bases left in between. Germline loops: CDR1 MNHEY, CDR2 SMNVEV (reference sequence). CDR3 length equals 16 residues. CDR3 DNA: TGTGCCAGCAGTTTATCTTCAGCGGGGGGAGGCACTGAAGCTTTCTTT. It translates to CASSLSSAGGGTEAFF.

The chain couples TRBV5-1 to TRBJ2-7; 11 nucleotides match TRBD2. After removal of 2 bases from V and 1 base from J, the junction contained 8 bases not matched to a gene. CDR3 length: 17 amino acids. Germline V CDR1 and CDR2: SGHRS, YFSETQ. This chain's CDR3 is CASSFGLAGQESYEQYF. The CDR3 nucleotides are TGCGCCAGCAGCTTTGGACTAGCGGGCCAAGAATCCTACGAGCAGTACTTC.

The V call is TRBV6-1, the J call TRBJ1-3; D might be TRBD1 (5 bases). Trimming shortened V by 11 bases and J by 3 bases, and 20 bases separated the two germline ends. Germline CDR1 and CDR2: MNHNS and SASEGT. The CDR3 is 15 amino acids. As DNA, the CDR3 is TGTGCCGGCGGGGCGGCCTCCCGGTTTGGAAACACCATATATTTT. The encoded protein is CAGGAASRFGNTIYF.

The chain couples TRBV5-1 to TRBJ2-7, with TRBD1 matching over 7 bases. The CDR3 extends over 14 amino acids. Germline V gene lookup returns CDR1 SGHRS and CDR2 YFSETQ. The V gene end was trimmed by 2 bases and the J gene end by 3 bases; junction bases not matched to a gene: 5. The CDR3 DNA sequence: TGCGCCAGCAGCTTAGGGACAGCTGTCTACGAGCAGTACTTC. Translating it yields CASSLGTAVYEQYF.

The chain joins TRBV2 to TRBJ2-5; tentatively, D is TRBD2 (5 bases). Germline lookup yields CDR1 SNHLY and CDR2 FYNNEI. This CDR3 has 10 residues. V lost 8 bases and J lost 4, with 5 bases in between. The chain's CDR3 is CASGGETQYF. CDR3 bases: TGTGCCAGCGGAGGAGAGACCCAGTACTTC. Full variable domain (missing parts from reference TRBV2 and TRBJ2-5): EPEVTQTPSHQVTQMGQEVILRCVPISNHLYFYWYRQILGQKVEFLVSFYNNEISEKSEIFDDQFSVERPDGSNFTLKIRSTKLEDSAMYFCASGGETQYFGPGTRLLVL.

This clone came up once. This chain links TRBV28 with TRBJ1-2, with no clear D. Trimming shortened V by 3 bases and J by 5 bases, and 7 bases separated the two germline ends. The CDR3 consists of 12 residues. Germline-derived CDR1 and CDR2 are MDHEN and SYDVKM. CDR3 in DNA: TGTGCCAGCAGTTTGCGGGTTTATGGCTACACCTTC. Protein: CASSLRVYGYTF.

In nucleotides, the CDR3 is TGTGCCAGCAGCTTAGGGGTAGGGACTAGCGCGACCTACGAGCAGTACTTC. This translates into CASSLGVGTSATYEQYF. J is TRBJ2-7 and V is TRBV11-3; 10 bases fit TRBD2. The CDR3 loop spans 17 amino acids. V gave up 1 base and J gave up 2 bases; unmatched junction bases: 8. CDR1 is SGHNT and CDR2 is YENEEA in the germline V gene.

This clone was counted only a few times. The V gene is TRBV2, the J gene TRBJ1-4; D not certain. With 3 bases removed from V and 11 bases from J, the gap between germline ends came to 10 bases. The germline CDR1 and CDR2 sequences are SNHLY and FYNNEI. CDR3 length: 12 amino acids. This CDR3 is CASSERRFKLFF. The DNA for the CDR3 is TGTGCCAGCAGTGAGCGTCGGTTCAAACTGTTTTTT.